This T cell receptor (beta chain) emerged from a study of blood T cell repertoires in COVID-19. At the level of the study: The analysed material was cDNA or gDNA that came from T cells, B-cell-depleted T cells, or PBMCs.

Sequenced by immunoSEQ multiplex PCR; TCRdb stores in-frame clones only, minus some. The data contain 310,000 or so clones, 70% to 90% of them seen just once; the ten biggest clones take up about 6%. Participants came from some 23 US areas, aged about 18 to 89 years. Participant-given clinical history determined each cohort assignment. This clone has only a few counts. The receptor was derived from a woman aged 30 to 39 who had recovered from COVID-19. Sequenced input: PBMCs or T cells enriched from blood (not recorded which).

The chain's CDR3 is CASSSDRAYEQYF. DNA for the CDR3: TGCGCCAGCAGCTCGGACAGGGCCTACGAGCAGTACTTC. The J gene is TRBJ2-7, the V gene TRBV5-1; TRBD1 matches at 8 bases. V dropped 3 bases and J dropped 2; count of bases not matched to a gene: 1. Germline-derived CDR1 and CDR2 are SGHRS and YFSETQ. The CDR3 contains 13 residues.